This is a list of T cell receptor beta chains from one sample in a study of long-term antiretroviral therapy in people with HIV. Measured with immunoSEQ multiplex PCR; TCRdb has only the in-frame clones, and not every one. The profile covers tens of thousands of clones, with over 80% appearing a single time and 7% to 9.5% taken by the ten largest. The sequencing here drew on unsorted PBMCs, taken 1.2 years after starting antiretroviral therapy. These receptors came from a woman between 40 and 55 years old with HIV. CDR3s include the opening cysteine and the closing phenylalanine or tryptophan. The D gene is left open where the match is weak. Expanded clones are given a class, and other clones once, few, many or no size at all.

j_call	v_call	clone_size	d_call	cdr3_aa	cdr3_nt
TRBJ2-1	TRBV9	once	TRBD2	CASSVGGLVGEQFF	TGTGCCAGCAGCGTAGGGGGACTAGTTGGTGAGCAGTTCTTC
TRBJ2-1	TRBV11-2	.	.	CASSFFGGYYNEQFF	TGTGCCAGCAGCTTTTTTGGGGGGTATTACAATGAGCAGTTCTTC
TRBJ1-2	TRBV5-6	once	TRBD1	CASSLGQGVGYGYTF	TGTGCCAGCAGCTTGGGACAGGGGGTGGGCTATGGCTACACCTTC
TRBJ2-4	TRBV28	.	.	CASSGPGSKNIQYF	TGTGCCAGCAGTGGCCCGGGGTCCAAAAACATTCAGTACTTC
TRBJ2-3	TRBV7-2	.	.	CASSPGQLGGTQYF	TGTGCCAGCAGCCCGGGGCAGCTCGGGGGTACGCAGTATTTT
TRBJ2-2	TRBV25-1	few	TRBD2	CASSWTSGAANTGELFF	TGTGCCAGCAGTTGGACTAGCGGGGCGGCGAACACCGGGGAGCTGTTTTTT
TRBJ2-7	TRBV6-5	.	TRBD1	CASSLTGTGAYEQYF	TGTGCCAGCAGTCTTACCGGGACAGGGGCCTACGAGCAGTACTTC
TRBJ2-7	TRBV6-5	.	.	CASRRDRQDLYEQYF	TGTGCCAGCAGGCGTGACCGACAGGACCTCTACGAGCAGTACTTC
TRBJ2-7	TRBV29-1	.	TRBD1	CSVAGTAYYEQYF	TGCAGCGTTGCCGGGACAGCATACTACGAGCAGTACTTC
TRBJ2-1	TRBV6-5	medium-sized	TRBD2	CASSYSLTSGRAGLFF	TGTGCCAGCAGTTACTCGCTAACTAGCGGGAGGGCCGGTCTGTTCTTC
TRBJ2-1	TRBV7-9	.	TRBD2	CASSSIDGLADEQFF	TGTGCCAGCAGCTCGATAGACGGACTAGCGGATGAGCAGTTCTTC
TRBJ2-1	TRBV5-1	.	TRBD2	CASSLSGLAGDQGASYNEQFF	TGCGCCAGCAGCTTGAGCGGACTAGCGGGAGACCAGGGGGCCTCCTACAATGAGCAGTTCTTC
TRBJ2-7	TRBV2	large	.	CASNSPGEFHEQYF	TGTGCCAGCAACTCCCCTGGAGAGTTCCACGAGCAGTACTTC
TRBJ2-5	TRBV7-3	once	TRBD2	CASSRTSGSGGETQYF	TGTGCCAGCAGTCGTACTAGCGGGAGTGGAGGGGAGACCCAGTACTTC
TRBJ2-5	TRBV7-9	medium-sized	.	CASSLRKTQYF	TGTGCCAGCAGCTTAAGGAAGACCCAGTACTTC
TRBJ2-3	TRBV28	.	.	CASTTYTDTQYF	TGTGCCAGCACCACCTACACAGATACGCAGTATTTT
TRBJ2-2	TRBV9	.	TRBD2	CASSVEAGGVTGELFF	TGTGCCAGCAGCGTAGAGGCGGGAGGGGTCACCGGGGAGCTGTTTTTT
TRBJ2-7	TRBV19	.	.	CASSSAGLYYEQYF	TGTGCCAGTAGTTCCGCGGGCCTATACTACGAGCAGTACTTC
TRBJ2-3	TRBV29-1	.	.	CSVVFVAADTQYF	TGCAGCGTTGTCTTTGTAGCGGCAGATACGCAGTATTTT
TRBJ2-1	TRBV28	few	TRBD2	CASFGLAGRSSYNEQFF	TGTGCCAGCTTCGGACTAGCGGGGAGGAGCTCCTACAATGAGCAGTTCTTC
TRBJ1-3	TRBV6-1	.	.	CASSEARPTNPNTIYF	TGTGCCAGCAGTGAAGCGCGTCCAACCAACCCAAACACCATATATTTT
TRBJ1-1	TRBV14	.	.	CASSLGLNTEAFF	TGTGCCAGCAGCCTGGGGCTGAACACTGAAGCTTTCTTT
TRBJ2-7	TRBV6-5	.	.	CASAAWGGEQYF	TGTGCCAGCGCCGCTTGGGGTGGCGAGCAGTACTTC
TRBJ1-1	TRBV28	.	.	CASSVFPRGNTEAFF	TGTGCCAGCAGCGTATTCCCCAGGGGGAACACTGAAGCTTTCTTT
TRBJ1-4	TRBV27	.	TRBD1	CASSWQGGEKLFF	TGTGCCAGCAGTTGGCAGGGGGGTGAAAAACTGTTTTTT